This T cell receptor beta chain was profiled in a study of CD8+CD57+ T cells in acquired aplastic anemia. Across the whole study: The average for DNA from sorted CD4+ and CD8+ cells was around 3.5 ug. Study outcomes and limitations: CD8+ Simpson's diversity in patients was not significantly different from that in controls. Patients and controls shared over 25 CD8+ CDR3 sequences.

The TCR beta profiling, which covered VDJ combination and CDR3 sequence, was carried out using genomic DNA as the template. TCRdb re-derived calls from the reads in MiXCR, one entry per CDR3 protein. The sample includes about 160,000 distinct CDR3 sequences, just under 45% of them seen just once. Germline assignment: CDR1 ENHRY and CDR2 SYGVKD. With 6 bases removed from V and 8 bases from J, the gap between germline ends came to 14 bases. The CDR3 is made up of 13 amino acids. This clonotype occurred many times. Its antigen is still unknown. The sample was sorted CD4+, CD8+, or CD8+CD57+ T cells (not recorded which) from PBMCs. This chain links TRBV10-3 with TRBJ1-3, with a weak D call TRBD1 (5 bases). The clonotype originates from a human donor in good health. CDR3 in DNA: TGTGCCATCAGACAGGACCCTTTTGACACCATATATTTT. Translated, it gives CAIRQDPFDTIYF.